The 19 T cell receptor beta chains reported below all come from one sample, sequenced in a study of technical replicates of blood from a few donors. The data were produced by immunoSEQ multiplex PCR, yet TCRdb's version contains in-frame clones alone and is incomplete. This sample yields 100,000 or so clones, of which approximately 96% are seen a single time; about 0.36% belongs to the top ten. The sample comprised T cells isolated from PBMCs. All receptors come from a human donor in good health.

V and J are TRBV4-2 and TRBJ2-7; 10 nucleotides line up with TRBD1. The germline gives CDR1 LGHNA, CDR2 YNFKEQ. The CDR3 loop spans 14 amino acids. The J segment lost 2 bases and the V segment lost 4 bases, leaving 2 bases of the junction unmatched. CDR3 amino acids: CASSPDRGPYEQYF. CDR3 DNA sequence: TGTGCCAGCAGCCCCGACAGGGGGCCCTACGAGCAGTACTTC.

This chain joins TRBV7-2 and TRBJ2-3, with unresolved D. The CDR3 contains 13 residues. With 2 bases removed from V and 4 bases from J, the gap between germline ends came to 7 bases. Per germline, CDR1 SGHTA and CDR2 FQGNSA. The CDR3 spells CASSLIASDTQYF. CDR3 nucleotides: TGTGCCAGCAGCTTAATAGCCTCAGATACGCAGTATTTT.

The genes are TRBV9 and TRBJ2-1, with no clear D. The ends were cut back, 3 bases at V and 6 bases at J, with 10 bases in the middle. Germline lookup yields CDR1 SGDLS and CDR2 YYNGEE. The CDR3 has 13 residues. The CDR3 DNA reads TGTGCCAGCAGCGACGCGATAGCCAATGAGCAGTTCTTC. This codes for CASSDAIANEQFF. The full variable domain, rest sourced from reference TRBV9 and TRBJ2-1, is DSGVTQTPKHLITATGQRVTLRCSPRSGDLSVYWYQQSLDQGLQFLIQYYNGEERAKGNILERFSAQQFPDLHSELNLSSLELGDSALYFCASSDAIANEQFFGPGTRLTVL.

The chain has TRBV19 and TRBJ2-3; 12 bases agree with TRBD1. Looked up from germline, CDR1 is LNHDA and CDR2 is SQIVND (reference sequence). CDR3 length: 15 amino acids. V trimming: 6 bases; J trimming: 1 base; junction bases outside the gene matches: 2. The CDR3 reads CASRGTGGGTDTQYF. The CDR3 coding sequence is TGTGCCAGTAGAGGGACAGGGGGCGGCACAGATACGCAGTATTTT.

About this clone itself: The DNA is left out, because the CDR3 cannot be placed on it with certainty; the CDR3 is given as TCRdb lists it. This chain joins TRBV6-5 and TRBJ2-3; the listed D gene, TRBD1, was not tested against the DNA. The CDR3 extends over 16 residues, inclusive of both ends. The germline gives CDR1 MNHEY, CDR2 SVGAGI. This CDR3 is CASSSSTGWTTDTQYF.

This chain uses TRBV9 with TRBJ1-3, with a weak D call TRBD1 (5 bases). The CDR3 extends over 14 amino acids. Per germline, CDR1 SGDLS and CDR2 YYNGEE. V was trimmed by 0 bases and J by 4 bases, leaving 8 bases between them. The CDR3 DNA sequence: TGTGCCAGCAGCGTAGACCCAGGGGGAAACACCATATATTTT. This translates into CASSVDPGGNTIYF.

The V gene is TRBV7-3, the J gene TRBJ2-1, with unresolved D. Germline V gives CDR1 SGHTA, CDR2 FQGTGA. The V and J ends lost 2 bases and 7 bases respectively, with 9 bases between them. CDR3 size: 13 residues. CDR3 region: CASSLWLENEQFF. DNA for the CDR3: TGTGCCAGCAGCTTATGGCTAGAGAATGAGCAGTTCTTC.

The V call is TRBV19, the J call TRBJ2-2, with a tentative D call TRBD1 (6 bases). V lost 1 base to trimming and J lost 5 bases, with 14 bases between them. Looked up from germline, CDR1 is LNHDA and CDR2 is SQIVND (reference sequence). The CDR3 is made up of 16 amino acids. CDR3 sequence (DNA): TGTGCCAGTAGTATAGGACAGGCGGTAAGGACCGGGGAGCTGTTTTTT. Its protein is CASSIGQAVRTGELFF.

The CDR3 nucleotides are TGTGCCAGCAGTTTATTTTCTAGCGGGACCTACGAGCAGTACTTC. It is translated as CASSLFSSGTYEQYF. This chain uses TRBV27 with TRBJ2-7; 9 bases agree with TRBD2. Looked up from germline, CDR1 is MNHEY and CDR2 is SMNVEV (reference sequence). This CDR3 contains 15 residues. The V gene end was trimmed by 1 base and the J gene end by 2 bases; junction bases not matched to a gene: 3.

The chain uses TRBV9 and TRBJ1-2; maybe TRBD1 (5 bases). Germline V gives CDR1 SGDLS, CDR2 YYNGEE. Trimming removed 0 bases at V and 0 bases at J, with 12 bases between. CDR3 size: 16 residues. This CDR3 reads CASSVGPGPTNYGYTF. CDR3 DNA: TGTGCCAGCAGCGTAGGGCCAGGGCCAACTAACTATGGCTACACCTTC.

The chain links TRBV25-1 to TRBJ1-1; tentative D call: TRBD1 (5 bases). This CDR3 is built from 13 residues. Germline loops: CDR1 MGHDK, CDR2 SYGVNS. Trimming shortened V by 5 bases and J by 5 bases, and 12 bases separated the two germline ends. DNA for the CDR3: TGTGCCAGCAGTTTGGGGGGTGCGACTGAAGCTTTCTTT. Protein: CASSLGGATEAFF.

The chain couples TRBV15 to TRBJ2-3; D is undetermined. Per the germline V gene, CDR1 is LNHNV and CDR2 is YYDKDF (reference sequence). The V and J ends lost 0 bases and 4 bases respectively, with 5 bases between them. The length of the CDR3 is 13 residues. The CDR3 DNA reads TGTGCCACCAGCAGAGATCTACCAGATACGCAGTATTTT. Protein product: CATSRDLPDTQYF.

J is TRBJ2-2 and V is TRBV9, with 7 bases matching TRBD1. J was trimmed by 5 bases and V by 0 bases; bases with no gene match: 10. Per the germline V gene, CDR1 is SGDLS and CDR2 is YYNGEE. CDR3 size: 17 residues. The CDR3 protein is CASSVEGVRGSTGELFF. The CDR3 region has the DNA TGTGCCAGCAGCGTAGAGGGTGTCAGGGGGTCAACCGGGGAGCTGTTTTTT.

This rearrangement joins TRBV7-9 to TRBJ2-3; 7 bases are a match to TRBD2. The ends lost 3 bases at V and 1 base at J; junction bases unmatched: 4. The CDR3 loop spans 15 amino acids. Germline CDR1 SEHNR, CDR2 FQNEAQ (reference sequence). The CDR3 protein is CASSLGGPGTDTQYF. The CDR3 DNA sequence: TGTGCCAGCAGCTTGGGAGGGCCGGGCACAGATACGCAGTATTTT.

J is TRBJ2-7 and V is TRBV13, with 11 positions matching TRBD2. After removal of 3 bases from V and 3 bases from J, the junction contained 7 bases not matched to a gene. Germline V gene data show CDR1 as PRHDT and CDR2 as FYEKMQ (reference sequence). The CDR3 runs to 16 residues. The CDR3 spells CASSFLAGGLNYEQYF. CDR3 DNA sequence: TGTGCCAGCAGCTTCCTAGCGGGAGGATTAAACTACGAGCAGTACTTC.

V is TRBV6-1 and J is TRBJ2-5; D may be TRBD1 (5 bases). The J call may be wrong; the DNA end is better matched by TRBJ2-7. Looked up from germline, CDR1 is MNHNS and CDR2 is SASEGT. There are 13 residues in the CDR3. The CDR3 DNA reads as TGTGCCAGCAGTGAAGGGACAAGGTACGAGCAGTACTTC. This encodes CASSEGTRYEQYF.

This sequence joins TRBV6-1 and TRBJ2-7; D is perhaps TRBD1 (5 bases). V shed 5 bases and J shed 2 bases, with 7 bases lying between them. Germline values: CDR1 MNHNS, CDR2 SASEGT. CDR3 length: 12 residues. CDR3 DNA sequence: TGTGCCAGCAGTTCCAGGGCCTACGAGCAGTACTTC. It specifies CASSSRAYEQYF.

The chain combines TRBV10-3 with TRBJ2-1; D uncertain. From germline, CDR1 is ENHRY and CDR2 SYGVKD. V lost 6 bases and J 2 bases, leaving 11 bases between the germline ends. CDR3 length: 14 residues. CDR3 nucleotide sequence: TGTGCCATCAGGCCCCTGAGTACCTACAATGAGCAGTTCTTC. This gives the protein CAIRPLSTYNEQFF.

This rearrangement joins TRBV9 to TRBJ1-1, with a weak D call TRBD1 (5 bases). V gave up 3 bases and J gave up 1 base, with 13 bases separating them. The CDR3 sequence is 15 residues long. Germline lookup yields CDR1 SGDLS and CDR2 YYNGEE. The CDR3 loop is CASSEGRWGNTEAFF. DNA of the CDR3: TGTGCCAGCAGCGAGGGGCGGTGGGGGAACACTGAAGCTTTCTTT.